The rows below give T cell receptor beta chains drawn from one sample of a study of cytomegalovirus exposure and HLA in healthy donors. TCRdb's copy holds only in-frame clones and misses some; the assay was immunoSEQ multiplex PCR. The sample shows 150,000 to 200,000 clones, around 76% of them seen only once. The sequenced material came from PBMCs. The receptors derive from a woman aged 25 to 39 in good health and CMV-seropositive. The CDR3 runs from the conserved cysteine through the conserved F or W. D genes are given only for firm matches. Size values are once, few and many counts, or a class for expanded clones, and some rows have none.

D	V	J	size	DNA	CDR3
TRBD2	TRBV18	TRBJ2-1	-	TGTGCCAGCTCACCCATCTTCGGGGGGGCCCACAATGAGCAGTTCTTC	CASSPIFGGAHNEQFF
-	TRBV7-2	TRBJ1-6	-	TGTGCCAGCACGGGCCTTGGGGGCTTCCACTTT	CASTGLGGFHF
TRBD2	TRBV4-1	TRBJ2-3	-	TGCGCCAGCGCCCAACTAGCGGGGGGAGCGGATACGCAGTATTTT	CASAQLAGGADTQYF
-	TRBV6-1	TRBJ1-2	-	TGTGCCAGCAGTGATGGCCGGGACTATGGCTACACCTTC	CASSDGRDYGYTF
-	TRBV11-2	TRBJ2-3	once	TGTGCCAGCAGCTTAGGGGGAGCAGATACGCAGTATTTT	CASSLGGADTQYF
TRBD1	TRBV25-1	TRBJ1-1	-	TGTGCCAGCAGTGCCTGGGGGGACAGGGGTAGCGGCACTGAAGCTTTCTTT	CASSAWGDRGSGTEAFF
-	TRBV29-1	TRBJ1-2	-	TGCAGCGTTGTCGGGCAGGGAGGGACTGATAACTATGGCTACACCTTC	CSVVGQGGTDNYGYTF
TRBD1	TRBV19	TRBJ2-1	few	TGTGCCAGTTGGGGGACAGGGGGCAAGGAGCAGTTCTTC	CASWGTGGKEQFF
-	TRBV11-2	TRBJ2-7	-	TGTGCCAGCAGCTCCTCTAGCGAGTCGGACTTC	CASSSSSESDF
-	TRBV5-1	TRBJ2-7	-	TGCGCCAGCAGCTTTTCAGGTATTACCTACGAGCAGTACTTC	CASSFSGITYEQYF
-	TRBV7-9	TRBJ1-3	-	TGTTCCAGCAGCTATCGGCGGGCTGGAAACACCATATATTTT	CSSSYRRAGNTIYF
TRBD1	TRBV7-9	TRBJ1-5	-	TGTGCCAGCAGCTCCGGGACAGCTAATCAGCCCCAGCATTTT	CASSSGTANQPQHF
-	TRBV7-2	TRBJ1-5	-	TGTGCCAGCAGCTTAATGGCCCATCAGCCCCAGCATTTT	CASSLMAHQPQHF
-	TRBV7-3	TRBJ2-3	-	TGTGCCAGCAGCTCCGAGGGCCGAGCAGATACGCAGTATTTT	CASSSEGRADTQYF
-	TRBV19	TRBJ1-6	-	TGTGCCACCTCGCAGGGGAATAATTCACCCCTCCACTTT	CATSQGNNSPLHF
-	TRBV5-4	TRBJ1-6	few	TGTGCCAGCAGCTTGGCGGGGGTACAGAGTTCACCCCTCCACTTT	CASSLAGVQSSPLHF
TRBD1	TRBV18	TRBJ1-3	-	TGTGCCAGCTCACCACCCACAGGGGGAACTGGAAACACCATATATTTT	CASSPPTGGTGNTIYF
-	TRBV19	TRBJ2-5	-	TGTGCCAGTAGTCCGACCCCTGGAGGGGAGACCCAGTACTTC	CASSPTPGGETQYF
-	TRBV28	TRBJ2-7	-	TGTGCCAGCAATAGCAGGCGGGTTAGCCGGTCCTACGAGCAGTACTTC	CASNSRRVSRSYEQYF
-	TRBV6-5	TRBJ1-2	-	TGTGCCAGCAGTCTTCAGGGAATACAGTATGGCTACACCTTC	CASSLQGIQYGYTF
-	TRBV4-3	TRBJ2-4	-	TGCGCCAGCAGCCAAGGGAGGACAGCCAATTACATTCAGTACTTC	CASSQGRTANYIQYF
TRBD2	TRBV30	TRBJ2-2	-	TGTGCCTGGGGGGGGGCCGGGGAGCTGTTTTTT	CAWGGAGELFF
TRBD2	TRBV5-1	TRBJ2-3	-	TGCGCCAGCTTTGCGGGGGTTTCCACAGATACGCAGTATTTT	CASFAGVSTDTQYF
TRBD1	TRBV7-9	TRBJ2-1	few	TGTGCCAGCCGGGACAGGTACAATGAGCAGTTCTTC	CASRDRYNEQFF
TRBD1	TRBV7-9	TRBJ1-6	-	TGTGCCAGCAGCTTTCAGGGGGGAAATTCACCCCTCCACTTT	CASSFQGGNSPLHF
-	TRBV6-1	TRBJ2-7	-	TGTGCCAGCGACAGAGGGGGTTACGAGCAGTACTTC	CASDRGGYEQYF
-	TRBV28	TRBJ2-7	-	TGTGCCAGCAGCTACCTATTCAGGGGCCAGAGCTCCTACGAGCAGTACTTC	CASSYLFRGQSSYEQYF
-	TRBV6-5	TRBJ2-3	-	TGTGCCAGCAGTTACTCCTCAACTAGCACAGATACGCAGTATTTT	CASSYSSTSTDTQYF
TRBD1	TRBV4-3	TRBJ1-2	-	TGCGCCAGCAGCCAAGATGCGGGACAGGGTCGAGGCTACACCTTC	CASSQDAGQGRGYTF
-	TRBV7-2	TRBJ2-3	-	TGTGCCAGCAGCTTAACGGGGGGCACAGATACGCAGTATTTT	CASSLTGGTDTQYF